This T cell receptor beta chain is from a study of T cells in narcolepsy. As for the study in general: Patients with NT1 or NT2 and healthy control donors were enrolled.

Details on this clone: What it binds is unknown.

Study-wide results and caveats: Healthy controls reportedly lacked the autoreactive clonotypes serially found in patients' blood. Autoreactive HCRT-specific and TRIB2-specific clonotypes were marked in same-patient CSF-versus-blood CD4+ comparisons.

Measured with immunoSEQ multiplex PCR; TCRdb has only the in-frame clones, and not every one. The table has around 25,000 clones, around 86% seen once; the top ten hold 1% to 1.3%. This CDR3 region has 16 residues. Germline CDR1 is SGDLS and CDR2 is YYNGEE. Trimming left V 2 bases short and J 4 bases short, with 16 bases between. The V and J genes are TRBV9 and TRBJ1-3, with D hard to call. The TCR was taken from a human donor with narcolepsy. Source material: CD45RA- memory CD4+ T cells from PBMCs. The CDR3 DNA sequence: TGTGCCAGCAGCGTCGGGCCCCAACCCACCGGAAACACCATATATTTT. Its translation: CASSVGPQPTGNTIYF.